These 31 T cell receptor beta chains share one sample of origin, sequenced in a study of T cell responses to AZD1222 COVID-19 vaccine. The repertoire was sequenced with immunoSEQ multiplex PCR; TCRdb's copy has only in-frame clones and lacks some. The sample includes some 110,000 clones, about 88% seen only once; the top ten take about 4.2%. Sequences were derived from peripheral blood, sampled on day 0 of AZD1222 vaccination. The receptors here all came from an adult in good health.

As for this clone: Compared with germline, one end of the junction differs, possibly owing to a read error. The chain couples TRBV2 to TRBJ2-5; TRBD1 aligns across 7 bases. The CDR3 extends over 14 amino acids. CDR1 is SNHLY, CDR2 FYNNEI, per germline. As DNA, the CDR3 is TGTGCCAGCAGGGAAGGGGGCTACGGTGAGACCCAGTACTTC. It encodes CASREGGYGETQYF. The whole variable domain, filled in from reference TRBV2 and TRBJ2-5, reads EPEVTQTPSHQVTQMGQEVILRCVPISNHLYFYWYRQILGQKVEFLVSFYNNEISEKSEIFDDQFSVERPDGSNFTLKIRSTKLEDSAMYFCASREGGYGETQYFGPGTRLLVL.

This clone was observed a few times. The chain employs TRBV29-1 and TRBJ1-1; tentative D call: TRBD1 (5 bases). This CDR3 has 13 residues. With 7 bases removed from V and 4 bases from J, the gap between germline ends came to 16 bases. Per the germline V gene, CDR1 is SQVTM and CDR2 is ANQGSEA. CDR3 bases: TGCAGCGCCCCTCGGCCAGGGAGCACTGAAGCTTTCTTT. Amino acid sequence: CSAPRPGSTEAFF.

The rearrangement uses TRBV28 and TRBJ1-4, with 7 bases matching TRBD1. With V trimmed by 2 bases and J by 8 bases, 11 bases remained unmatched. This CDR3 is 16 amino acids long. The germline V gene has CDR1 MDHEN and CDR2 SYDVKM. CDR3 nucleotides: TGTGCCAGCAGTTTAGGGCAGGGGGGGCCCTACGAAAAACTGTTTTTT. Amino acid sequence: CASSLGQGGPYEKLFF.

This clone was counted a single time. The rearrangement joins TRBV4-1 to TRBJ1-4, with 12 bases matching TRBD1. Germline values: CDR1 MGHRA, CDR2 YSYEKL. The ends lost 5 bases at V and 7 bases at J; junction bases unmatched: 5. The CDR3 contains 15 residues. CDR3 region: CASSARDRGLEKLFF. The CDR3 coding sequence is TGCGCCAGCAGCGCGCGGGACAGGGGGCTTGAAAAACTGTTTTTT.

The chain is built from TRBV9 and TRBJ1-2; D is undetermined. Between the trimmed V and J ends, which lost 0 bases and 4 bases, there was a span of 10 bases. The CDR3 consists of 14 residues. Germline assignment: CDR1 SGDLS and CDR2 YYNGEE. The CDR3 DNA is TGTGCCAGCAGCGTAGACCCGGACCCCTATGGCTACACCTTC. This encodes CASSVDPDPYGYTF.

This clone has only one observation. The rearrangement joins TRBV29-1 to TRBJ2-2; 7 nucleotides line up with TRBD2. The CDR3 runs 14 residues. The trim removed 4 bases at V and 5 bases at J, leaving 7 bases unmatched. Looked up from germline, CDR1 is SQVTM and CDR2 is ANQGSEA. CDR3 protein: CSVGAAGVTGELFF. CDR3 DNA sequence: TGCAGCGTTGGGGCGGCGGGAGTTACCGGGGAGCTGTTTTTT.

The chain combines TRBV6-5 with TRBJ1-5, with D unresolved. Germline CDR1 is MNHEY and CDR2 is SVGAGI. V was clipped by 5 bases and J by 0 bases, with 8 bases between them. The CDR3 is made up of 14 amino acids. The CDR3 DNA sequence: TGTGCCAGCAGTCCCCTCTATAGCAATCAGCCCCAGCATTTT. It yields the protein CASSPLYSNQPQHF.

This clone was detected once. The chain has TRBV2 and TRBJ1-3, with TRBD1 identical over 9 bases. With 6 bases clipped from V and 4 bases from J, the junction kept 4 bases outside the gene matches. This CDR3 spans 14 amino acids. CDR1 and CDR2 from the germline V gene are SNHLY and FYNNEI. CDR3 sequence: CASRDRGLGNTIYF. The CDR3 bases are TGTGCCAGCAGGGACAGGGGCCTCGGAAACACCATATATTTT. The variable domain in full, with the rest retrieved from reference TRBV2 and TRBJ1-3, is EPEVTQTPSHQVTQMGQEVILRCVPISNHLYFYWYRQILGQKVEFLVSFYNNEISEKSEIFDDQFSVERPDGSNFTLKIRSTKLEDSAMYFCASRDRGLGNTIYFGEGSWLTVV.

This clone occurred a few times. This CDR3 reads CASSLRGTSGLLDTQYF. As DNA, the CDR3 is TGTGCCAGCAGTTTACGGGGGACTAGCGGGTTGCTAGATACGCAGTATTTT. The V and J genes are TRBV27 and TRBJ2-3; TRBD2 matches at 12 bases. This CDR3 has 17 residues. V gave up 2 bases and J gave up 5 bases; unmatched junction bases: 8. Per the germline V gene, CDR1 is MNHEY and CDR2 is SMNVEV (reference sequence).

The chain carries TRBV30 and TRBJ1-1; D uncertain. The CDR3 length is 12 residues. From germline, CDR1 is GTSNPN and CDR2 SVGIG (reference sequence). V was trimmed by 2 bases and J by 7 bases, leaving 11 bases between them. The CDR3 nucleotides read TGTGCCTGGAGTTATTACGACTATGAAGCTTTCTTT. Its protein product is CAWSYYDYEAFF.

The J gene is TRBJ2-2, the V gene TRBV20-1, with a possible D match to TRBD2 (6 bases). The V and J ends lost 3 bases and 0 bases respectively, with 14 bases between them. This CDR3 region has 16 residues. Germline assignment: CDR1 DFQATT and CDR2 SNEGSKA (reference sequence). CDR3 loop: CSASPAGGTNTGELFF. The DNA of the CDR3 is TGCAGTGCTAGTCCGGCGGGCGGGACGAACACCGGGGAGCTGTTTTTT.

The chain uses TRBV10-3 and TRBJ1-2, with a weak D call TRBD1 (5 bases). There are 15 residues in the CDR3. Germline CDR1 ENHRY, CDR2 SYGVKD. With 2 bases removed from V and 8 bases from J, the gap between germline ends came to 18 bases. Here the CDR3 DNA reads TGTGCCATCAGTGAGACCCCGCAGGGTTCTGGCGGCTACACCTTC. Its translation is CAISETPQGSGGYTF.

The rearrangement joins TRBV24-1 to TRBJ2-3, with 9 positions matching TRBD2. The CDR3 sequence is 12 residues long. The germline V gene has CDR1 KGHDR and CDR2 SFDVKD. Trimming cost V 9 bases and J 6 bases; bases outside gene matches: 3. This CDR3 is CATSSGADTQYF. DNA for the CDR3: TGTGCCACCTCTAGCGGGGCTGATACGCAGTATTTT.

V is TRBV12-2 and J is TRBJ1-5; the table names TRBD1, a call not compared with the DNA. TRBV12-2 is given as a pseudogene. CDR3 size: 17 residues. The CDR3 coding sequence is TGTGCAAGTCGCTTAGCGGACAAGGAGTACCTCAATCAGCCCCAGCATTTT. Its translation: CASRLADKEYLNQPQHF.

The chain joins TRBV24-1 to TRBJ1-4; tentative D call: TRBD1 (5 bases). The CDR3 length is 16 residues. V dropped 1 base and J dropped 0 bases, with 8 bases sitting between them. Germline CDR1 is KGHDR and CDR2 is SFDVKD. The CDR3 sequence: CATSDFDSATNEKLFF. CDR3 in DNA: TGTGCCACCAGTGATTTTGACAGCGCAACTAATGAAAAACTGTTTTTT.

J is TRBJ2-7 and V is TRBV19; 9 positions match TRBD1. J was trimmed by 0 bases and V by 5 bases; bases with no gene match: 8. The CDR3 runs to 16 residues. Germline CDR1 reads LNHDA; CDR2 reads SQIVND (reference sequence). Here the CDR3 reads CASSPGTGYSSYEQYF. In nucleotides, the CDR3 is TGTGCCAGTAGTCCAGGGACAGGGTATTCCTCCTACGAGCAGTACTTC. Full variable domain (outside the CDR3, taken from reference TRBV19 and TRBJ2-7): DGGITQSPKYLFRKEGQNVTLSCEQNLNHDAMYWYRQDPGQGLRLIYYSQIVNDFQKGDIAEGYSVSREKKESFPLTVTSAQKNPTAFYLCASSPGTGYSSYEQYFGPGTRLTVT.

The V gene is TRBV11-2, the J gene TRBJ2-7; D call uncertain. The CDR3 has 12 residues. The germline V gene has CDR1 SGHAT and CDR2 FQNNGV. The germline V and J ends were trimmed by 5 bases and 7 bases, with 12 bases remaining between them. The CDR3 protein is CASSPADREQYF. The CDR3 coding sequence is TGTGCCAGCAGCCCGGCTGACCGTGAGCAGTACTTC.

This sequence joins TRBV7-3 and TRBJ1-2; D may be TRBD1 (6 bases). This CDR3 is built from 15 residues. CDR1 SGHTA and CDR2 FQGTGA come from the germline V gene. Trimming removed 2 bases from V and 8 bases from J, with 18 bases in between. CDR3 coding DNA: TGTGCCAGCAGCTTATCGGTGGGGGCAGTAAACGGCTACACCTTC. Translated: CASSLSVGAVNGYTF.

The chain has TRBV12-3 or TRBV12-4 and TRBJ1-4, with D unresolved. The V end was cut by 11 bases, the J end by 5 bases, with 12 bases between. The CDR3 sequence is 12 residues long. The CDR3 sequence is CASVLGNEKLFF. Here the CDR3 DNA reads TGTGCCTCAGTTTTGGGGAATGAAAAACTGTTTTTT.

This chain links TRBV3-1 (or the pseudogene TRBV3-2) with TRBJ1-4, with 8 positions matching TRBD1. Germline V gene data show CDR1 as LGHDT and CDR2 as YNNKEL (reference sequence). This CDR3 has 14 amino acids. The V gene end was trimmed by 4 bases and the J gene end by 8 bases; junction bases not matched to a gene: 6. DNA of the CDR3: TGTGCCAGCAGCCTGCAGGGGGCTGGCGAAAAACTGTTTTTT. Protein: CASSLQGAGEKLFF.

As regards this clone: Additional DNA sequences in this sample encode the identical CDR3. The J gene is TRBJ1-5, the V gene TRBV6-5, with TRBD1 matching 8 bases. CDR3 size: 13 residues. With 6 bases clipped from V and 4 bases from J, the junction kept 2 bases outside the gene matches. Germline assignment: CDR1 MNHEY and CDR2 SVGAGI. The CDR3 loop is CASRRTGNQPQHF. Written as DNA, the CDR3 is TGTGCCAGCAGGCGGACAGGGAATCAGCCCCAGCATTTT.

This chain joins TRBV28 and TRBJ2-3; 7 bases map to TRBD2. The CDR3 extends over 12 amino acids. Germline CDR1 is MDHEN and CDR2 is SYDVKM. V gave up 5 bases and J gave up 5 bases; unmatched junction bases: 1. CDR3 loop: CASSPGGDTQYF. For the CDR3, the DNA is TGTGCCAGCAGTCCGGGGGGAGATACGCAGTATTTT.

The rearrangement links TRBV19 to TRBJ1-1, with D maybe TRBD1 (6 bases). V was clipped by 2 bases and J by 6 bases, with 19 bases between them. The CDR3 sequence is 16 residues long. Germline-derived CDR1 and CDR2 are LNHDA and SQIVND (reference sequence). CDR3 bases: TGTGCCAGTAGTATAAAAGCCCCGGACAGAAGCCCTGAAGCTTTCTTT. Translation gives CASSIKAPDRSPEAFF. The entire variable domain, with the rest obtained from reference TRBV19 and TRBJ1-1, is as follows: DGGITQSPKYLFRKEGQNVTLSCEQNLNHDAMYWYRQDPGQGLRLIYYSQIVNDFQKGDIAEGYSVSREKKESFPLTVTSAQKNPTAFYLCASSIKAPDRSPEAFFGQGTRLTVV.

The chain carries TRBV10-2 and TRBJ2-7; a possible D gene is TRBD2 (5 bases). The CDR3 has 13 amino acids. V dropped 0 bases and J dropped 3 bases, with 6 bases sitting between them. CDR1 is WSHSY, CDR2 SAAADI, per germline. The CDR3 DNA follows: TGCGCCAGCAGTGAGTCGACTAACTACGAGCAGTACTTC. It encodes CASSESTNYEQYF.

CDR3 amino acids: CASRSPRSHNSPLHF. CDR3 bases: TGTGCAAGTCGCTCCCCCCGGTCTCATAATTCACCCCTCCACTTT. The chain uses TRBV12-2 and TRBJ1-6. TRBV12-2 is reported as a pseudogene. The CDR3 runs to 15 residues.

The chain carries TRBV5-1 and TRBJ2-1, with 11 bases fitting TRBD2. The CDR3 covers 15 residues. In germline, CDR1 is SGHRS, CDR2 YFSETQ. V was pared by 2 bases and J by 6 bases, with 4 bases of the junction left unmatched. CDR3 bases: TGCGCCAGCAGCTTCGCACTAGCGGGGGTCAATGAGCAGTTCTTC. Translated: CASSFALAGVNEQFF.

This clone has only one observation. One junction end does not reproduce the germline sequence, and a read error may be involved. The chain has TRBV3-1 (or the pseudogene TRBV3-2) and TRBJ2-3, with no clear D. Germline loops: CDR1 LGHDT, CDR2 YNNKEL (reference sequence). There are 11 residues in the CDR3. In DNA, the CDR3 is TGTGCCAGCAGCCAAGAAGACCCTTGGTTCTTT. It yields the protein CASSQEDPWFF.

The J gene is TRBJ1-1, the V gene TRBV15; D remains ambiguous. Germline V gene sequence: CDR1 LNHNV, CDR2 YYDKDF (reference sequence). This CDR3 comprises 14 residues. Deletions cut 0 bases from V and 4 bases from J, with 9 bases between. The CDR3: CATSRETLGTEAFF. The CDR3 DNA follows: TGTGCCACCAGCAGAGAGACCTTGGGCACTGAAGCTTTCTTT.

The chain joins TRBV7-2 to TRBJ2-1; 9 nucleotides line up with TRBD2. The CDR3 consists of 15 residues. The germline V gene has CDR1 SGHTA and CDR2 FQGNSA. J gave up 8 bases and V 5 bases, and 10 bases lay outside the gene matches. The CDR3 protein is CASSRNSGGVDEQFF. In DNA, the CDR3 is TGTGCCAGCAGCCGCAATAGCGGGGGAGTAGATGAGCAGTTCTTC.

The chain carries TRBV3-1 (or the pseudogene TRBV3-2) and TRBJ1-2, with 7 bases aligning to TRBD1. The CDR3 totals 15 residues. Germline CDR1 reads LGHDT; CDR2 reads YNNKEL (reference sequence). V dropped 2 bases and J dropped 7; count of bases not matched to a gene: 10. CDR3 loop: CASSQNRGTRSGYTF. The CDR3 nucleotides read TGTGCCAGCAGCCAAAACAGGGGTACAAGGTCTGGCTACACCTTC.

The chain has TRBV3-1 (or the pseudogene TRBV3-2) and TRBJ1-4; the D is unclear. Trimming removed 0 bases at V and 5 bases at J, with 10 bases between. Germline V lookup: CDR1 LGHDT, CDR2 YNNKEL (reference sequence). This CDR3 is built from 15 residues. The CDR3 nucleotides read TGTGCCAGCAGCCAAGAGGGTGGTGGGAATGAAAAACTGTTTTTT. It is translated as CASSQEGGGNEKLFF.